This T cell receptor (beta chain) was profiled in a study of OX40 agonist ivuxolimab in advanced cancers. Looking at the study overall: Patients were 82.7% male with ages roughly 20 to 90, mean roughly 55. Prior anti-PD-1, anti-PD-L1 or anti-CTLA-4 therapy did not bar entry, and about 38% had some.

Per germline, CDR1 SGHNT and CDR2 YENEEA. This CDR3 spans 15 amino acids. V shed 4 bases and J shed 3 bases, with 13 bases lying between them. Profiled with immunoSEQ multiplex PCR; TCRdb holds only in-frame clones, not every one. The top ten clones hold roughly 0.79% of a sample with 70,000 to 80,000 clones, roughly 86% of them seen once. The sequenced sample was CD4+ or CD8+ T cells sorted from blood, obtained in a trial of the OX40 agonist ivuxolimab. The chain links TRBV11-3 to TRBJ2-1, with TRBD2 as a possible D gene (5 bases). The clonotype was recovered from an adult with an advanced solid tumor such as melanoma, head and neck, liver or kidney cancer. CDR3 in amino acids: CASSSQTRDYNEQFF. As DNA, the CDR3 is TGTGCCAGCAGCTCCCAAACCCGGGACTACAATGAGCAGTTCTTC.